A single sample is the source of the 18 T cell receptor beta chains below, sequenced in a study of T cell clones after liver transplantation. Sequencing used immunoSEQ multiplex PCR; TCRdb keeps in-frame clones, though not all of them. Seen here are around 60,000 clones, about 70% observed once, and the top ten hold roughly 15%. Sample: CD4+ T cells from blood, taken before liver transplant. The source is a human donor who received a liver transplant.

V and J are TRBV30 and TRBJ2-2, with 11 bases matching TRBD1. This CDR3 spans 16 amino acids. Germline V gene lookup returns CDR1 GTSNPN and CDR2 SVGIG (reference sequence). Trimming cost V 5 bases and J 6 bases; bases outside gene matches: 11. CDR3 in amino acids: CAWGGQGQGVAGELFF. CDR3 nucleotides: TGTGCCTGGGGAGGACAGGGACAGGGGGTCGCCGGGGAGCTGTTTTTT.

The J gene is TRBJ1-2, the V gene TRBV7-3, with 11 bases matching TRBD1. V lost 5 bases, J lost 4 bases, and 3 bases stayed unmatched. CDR1 is SGHTA and CDR2 is FQGTGA in the germline V gene. The CDR3 is made up of 14 amino acids. The CDR3 DNA reads as TGTGCCAGCAGCCCCGGGACAGGGGGCTATGGCTACACCTTC. It translates to CASSPGTGGYGYTF.

The chain uses TRBV10-3 and TRBJ1-2, with D unresolved. The ends were cut back, 2 bases at V and 7 bases at J, with 11 bases in the middle. Germline CDR1 is ENHRY and CDR2 is SYGVKD. This CDR3 has 13 amino acids. CDR3 protein: CAISEEKGVGYTF. The CDR3 DNA is TGTGCCATCAGTGAGGAAAAAGGAGTTGGCTACACCTTC.

The table lists this clone with a count of one. The V gene is TRBV6-5, the J gene TRBJ2-6; 9 bases align to TRBD1. CDR1 is MNHEY and CDR2 is SVGAGI in the germline V gene. Trimming at V came to 11 bases and at J to 2 bases, leaving 4 bases not matched to a gene. This CDR3 has 14 amino acids. The CDR3 sequence: CAVRDRAGANVLTF. CDR3 bases: TGTGCCGTCCGGGACAGGGCTGGGGCCAACGTCCTGACTTTC.

This clone is classed as large. V and J are TRBV6-6 and TRBJ2-7, with 8 bases matching TRBD1. This CDR3 contains 14 residues. The germline V gene encodes CDR1 MNHNY and CDR2 SVGAGI (reference sequence). The ends lost 6 bases at V and 6 bases at J; junction bases unmatched: 10. The CDR3 nucleotides are TGTGCCAGCAGCTATGACCAGGGGGCGGCCGAGCAGTACTTC. Translating gives CASSYDQGAAEQYF.

The J gene is TRBJ2-5, the V gene TRBV7-3, with 9 bases that match TRBD2. Trimming took 5 bases from V and 2 from J; bases not matched to a gene: 6. Germline lookup yields CDR1 SGHTA and CDR2 FQGTGA. The CDR3 extends over 15 amino acids. The CDR3, as DNA: TGTGCCAGCAGCCCCGGGACTAGCCCTCAAGAGACCCAGTACTTC. Translating gives CASSPGTSPQETQYF.

The V call is TRBV28, the J call TRBJ2-7, with TRBD2 matching 14 bases. Germline V gene lookup returns CDR1 MDHEN and CDR2 SYDVKM. Trimming at V came to 5 bases and at J to 5 bases, leaving 11 bases not matched to a gene. The CDR3 has 17 residues. This CDR3 is CASSMTGLAGVGDEQYF. CDR3 DNA: TGTGCCAGCAGTATGACGGGACTAGCGGGGGTTGGGGACGAGCAGTACTTC.

The rearrangement uses TRBV14 and TRBJ1-2, with 7 nucleotides matching TRBD1. Germline V gene sequence: CDR1 SGHDN, CDR2 FVKESK. The CDR3 has 14 amino acids. Unmatched junction bases numbered 4, after V lost 1 base and J lost 5 bases. CDR3 sequence (DNA): TGTGCCAGCAGCCAAGCCGGGACAGATTATGGCTACACCTTC. This encodes CASSQAGTDYGYTF.

The chain carries TRBV5-4 and TRBJ2-1; D possibly matches TRBD1 or TRBD2 (5 bases each). The CDR3 contains 17 residues. The V and J ends lost 4 bases and 0 bases respectively, with 17 bases between them. CDR1 SGHNT and CDR2 YYREEE come from the germline V gene (reference sequence). CDR3 protein: CASSLGRGLSSYNEQFF. The CDR3 DNA reads as TGTGCCAGCAGCCTGGGACGCGGACTTAGCTCCTACAATGAGCAGTTCTTC. Filled out from reference TRBV5-4 and TRBJ2-1, the complete variable domain reads ETGVTQSPTHLIKTRGQQVTLRCSSQSGHNTVSWYQQALGQGPQFIFQYYREEENGRGNFPPRFSGLQFPNYSSELNVNALELDDSALYLCASSLGRGLSSYNEQFFGPGTRLTVL.

The chain uses TRBV21-1 and TRBJ1-4; the table assigns TRBD1, which was not confirmed against the DNA. TRBV21-1 has pseudogene status. This CDR3 has 17 residues. CDR3 sequence (DNA): TGTGCCAGCAGCAAAGTAGGGTACAGGGCCACTAATGAAAAACTGTTTTTT. Translating gives CASSKVGYRATNEKLFF.

The V gene is TRBV6-4, the J gene TRBJ2-4; TRBD2 matches 11 bases. The CDR3 covers 16 residues. Germline CDR1 reads MRHNA; CDR2 reads SNTAGT. With V trimmed by 2 bases and J by 2 bases, 2 bases remained unmatched. The CDR3 coding sequence is TGTGCCAGCAGTGACCCTAGCGGGGGGCCCAAAAACATTCAGTACTTC. Its translation: CASSDPSGGPKNIQYF.

The rearrangement links TRBV5-4 to TRBJ2-3; D perhaps matches TRBD1 (6 bases). This CDR3 is 14 amino acids long. Per the germline V gene, CDR1 is SGHNT and CDR2 is YYREEE (reference sequence). Trimming removed 2 bases at V and 3 bases at J, with 10 bases between. The CDR3 DNA sequence: TGTGCCAGCAGCTTCCCGACAGGTACAGATACGCAGTATTTT. This encodes CASSFPTGTDTQYF.

This clone has a handful of counts. V gene TRBV19 combines with J gene TRBJ2-1; tentatively, D is TRBD2 (6 bases). The CDR3 sequence is 14 residues long. The V end lost 4 bases, the J end lost 7 bases, and 14 bases lay between the germline ends. Germline values: CDR1 LNHDA, CDR2 SQIVND (reference sequence). CDR3 loop: CASSKEGSSNEQFF. CDR3 bases: TGTGCCAGTAGTAAGGAGGGGTCGTCGAATGAGCAGTTCTTC.

V and J are TRBV5-6 and TRBJ1-1; D is perhaps TRBD1 (6 bases). The CDR3 sequence is 16 residues long. The germline CDR1 and CDR2 sequences are SGHDT and YYEEEE. V dropped 2 bases and J dropped 1 base, with 15 bases sitting between them. CDR3 residues: CASSFRTAAGNTEAFF. The CDR3 DNA follows: TGTGCCAGCAGCTTTAGGACAGCGGCGGGGAACACTGAAGCTTTCTTT.

DNA for the CDR3: TGTGCCAGTAGTGGGACAGCCTTCAATCAGCCCCAGCATTTT. It translates to CASSGTAFNQPQHF. The rearrangement joins TRBV19 to TRBJ1-5, with TRBD1 identical over 7 bases. Germline lookup yields CDR1 LNHDA and CDR2 SQIVND (reference sequence). After removal of 5 bases from V and 3 bases from J, the junction contained 4 bases not matched to a gene. The CDR3 is 14 amino acids.

This chain joins TRBV18 and TRBJ1-2, with TRBD1 matching 9 bases. V lost 0 bases, J lost 8 bases, and 7 bases stayed unmatched. Germline V lookup: CDR1 KGHSH, CDR2 LQKENI. The CDR3 has 15 amino acids. The CDR3 sequence: CASSPPGQGSWGYTF. CDR3 coding DNA: TGTGCCAGCTCACCACCGGGACAGGGATCGTGGGGCTACACCTTC. Supplemented by reference TRBV18 and TRBJ1-2, the full variable domain reads NAGVMQNPRHLVRRRGQEARLRCSPMKGHSHVYWYRQLPEEGLKFMVYLQKENIIDESGMPKERFSAEFPKEGPSILRIQQVVRGDSAAYFCASSPPGQGSWGYTFGSGTRLTVV.

The chain uses TRBV27 and TRBJ2-7; TRBD1 matches at 7 bases. CDR3 size: 17 residues. The trim removed 5 bases at V and 3 bases at J, leaving 16 bases unmatched. Germline CDR1 and CDR2: MNHEY and SMNVEV (reference sequence). CDR3: CASSAHSGSGGIYEQYF. The CDR3, as DNA: TGTGCCAGCAGTGCCCACTCCGGGTCAGGGGGAATCTACGAGCAGTACTTC.

The chain joins TRBV4-1 to TRBJ1-2; no firm D call. The V gene's germline CDR1 is MGHRA and CDR2 YSYEKL. The CDR3 is made up of 15 amino acids. V was shortened by 0 bases and J by 2 bases, with 10 bases between the two germline ends. The CDR3 region has the DNA TGCGCCAGCAGCCAAGATGCTACCTTAAACTATGGCTACACCTTC. It specifies CASSQDATLNYGYTF.